This TCR beta chain was sequenced in a study of blood T cells in healthy people across ages. V dropped 6 bases and J dropped 3 bases, with 9 bases sitting between them. The CDR3 has 13 amino acids. Germline CDR1 is MDHEN and CDR2 is SYDVKM. Next came a second PCR, run for about 6 to 12 cycles, which used a sample-barcoded 5' primer along with a J-beta primer mix. TCRdb fed the 5' RACE reads into MiXCR, producing one record per CDR3 protein. Here the sample spans roughly 1,500,000 distinct CDR3 sequences, about 32% being singletons. There were at least 5.5 micrograms of total RNA extracted from every sample.

Sequenced sample: blood. This sequence was found in a woman in her twenties or thirties in good health. V gene TRBV28 combines with J gene TRBJ1-3; D may be TRBD1 (6 bases). CDR3 bases: TGTGCCAGCAGCCGACAGGATGGAAACACCATATATTTT. Residues: CASSRQDGNTIYF. Complete variable domain (other parts from reference TRBV28 and TRBJ1-3): DVKVTQSSRYLVKRTGEKVFLECVQDMDHENMFWYRQDPGLGLRLIYFSYDVKMKEKGDIPEGYSVSREKKERFSLILESASTNQTSMYLCASSRQDGNTIYFGEGSWLTVV.